The source of this T cell receptor beta chain is a study of Ad26.COV2.S vaccination and SARS-CoV-2 variants. Study-wide findings and caveats: Assessments of TCR breadth and depth may have underestimated the total T cell responses. Substantial breadth was reportedly displayed by spike-specific CD8+ and CD4+ T cell responses after vaccination. Vaccine recipients surpassed placebo recipients in spike-specific TCR breadth.

Profiled with immunoSEQ multiplex PCR; TCRdb holds only in-frame clones, not every one. This sample has some 180,000 clones; around 85% occur once, and the top ten carry 5% to 6.5%. V shed 0 bases and J 0 bases; nucleotides not matched to a gene: 8. The germline CDR1 and CDR2 sequences are SGDLS and YYNGEE. The CDR3 sequence is 19 residues long. To note about this clone: Its antigen is unknown. Other DNA sequences in the same sample also yield this CDR3.

The rearrangement uses TRBV9 and TRBJ2-1, with TRBD2 matching 11 bases. The source material was peripheral blood, sampled after recovery from COVID-19. This receptor was obtained from a human donor who had recovered from COVID-19. The CDR3 loop reads CASSVDPTSGVSSYNEQFF. DNA for the CDR3: TGTGCCAGCAGCGTAGATCCGACTAGCGGGGTAAGCTCCTACAATGAGCAGTTCTTC.